The source of this T cell receptor beta chain is a study of blood T cell repertoires in COVID-19. Background on the study: The samples span acute and convalescent COVID-19 from the United States, Italy and Spain. Sample material is recorded as cDNA or gDNA derived from T cells, B-cell-depleted T cells, or PBMCs.

Germline trimming cut 7 bases from V and 2 bases from J; bases unmatched to any gene: 8. CDR1 MNHEY and CDR2 SVGAGI come from the germline V gene. The CDR3 is 14 amino acids. In assigning cohorts, the study relied on participant-reported clinical history. The assay was immunoSEQ multiplex PCR, and TCRdb's table has in-frame clones only and misses some. The sample records fewer than 300,000 clones, roughly 91% being singletons. This clonotype was obtained from a man aged 35 to 55 who had recovered from COVID-19. This chain joins TRBV6-5 and TRBJ2-7; TRBD1 aligns across 7 bases. The specimen was PBMCs or T cells enriched from blood (not recorded which). CDR3 DNA sequence: TGTGCCAGCAAAGACAGGGAAGCCACCTACGAGCAGTACTTC. Amino acid sequence: CASKDREATYEQYF.